One sample yielded the 28 T cell receptor beta chains listed below, sequenced in a study of shared clonotypes between healthy human individuals. Some clones are missing from TCRdb's copy, which holds only in-frame ones; the method was immunoSEQ multiplex PCR. The sample holds more than 2 million clones; 95% are singletons and the top ten take 0.1% to 0.15%. The sample comprised naive CD4+ T cells sorted from blood. As for subset: CD45RA+ positively selected. The receptor set was obtained from a man between 18 and 29 years old in good health.

This chain joins TRBV7-6 and TRBJ2-1, with TRBD2 identical over 11 bases. Germline V gene data show CDR1 as SGHVS and CDR2 as FNYEAQ. The V gene end was trimmed by 0 bases and the J gene end by 1 base; junction bases not matched to a gene: 8. The CDR3 has 19 residues. The CDR3 bases are TGTGCCAGCAGCTTAGCGTCTGCTAGCGGGAGGAGTTCCTACAATGAGCAGTTCTTC. Translation: CASSLASASGRSSYNEQFF.

As for this clone: The same CDR3 arises from other DNA sequences in this sample as well. CDR3 in amino acids: CASSPSGGAYEQYF. The CDR3 DNA follows: TGCGCCAGCAGTCCTAGCGGGGGAGCCTACGAGCAGTACTTC. The chain uses TRBV10-1 and TRBJ2-7, with TRBD2 matching 10 bases. CDR3 size: 14 residues. Germline CDR1 and CDR2: WNHNN and SYGVQD (reference sequence). Trimming at V came to 5 bases and at J to 2 bases, leaving 3 bases not matched to a gene.

This clone appeared once. The sample has other DNA sequences that encode this CDR3 too. V is TRBV9 and J is TRBJ1-2; D is possibly TRBD1 (5 bases). The V gene's germline CDR1 is SGDLS and CDR2 YYNGEE. The CDR3 has 14 amino acids. The V and J ends lost 0 bases and 4 bases respectively, with 10 bases between them. In DNA, the CDR3 is TGTGCCAGCAGCGTAGATGGGGCAGGCTATGGCTACACCTTC. Its protein is CASSVDGAGYGYTF.

The chain has TRBV4-3 and TRBJ1-1; D gene unclear. Between the trimmed V and J ends, which lost 1 base and 0 bases, there was a span of 9 bases. This CDR3 is built from 15 residues. Germline CDR1 reads LGHNA; CDR2 reads YSLEER. The CDR3 sequence is CASSQGVGLNTEAFF. CDR3 DNA sequence: TGCGCCAGCAGCCAAGGGGTAGGTTTGAACACTGAAGCTTTCTTT.

V is TRBV16 and J is TRBJ1-4; D remains unclear. V lost 0 bases and J 8 bases, leaving 10 bases between the germline ends. The CDR3 has 14 residues. CDR1 is KGHSY, CDR2 FQNENV, per germline. The CDR3 here is CASSQSTGIEKLFF. The CDR3 DNA sequence: TGTGCCAGCAGCCAATCAACGGGGATCGAAAAACTGTTTTTT.

V gene TRBV30 combines with J gene TRBJ1-5, with D perhaps TRBD1 (6 bases). V lost 3 bases to trimming and J lost 1 base, with 10 bases between them. This CDR3 region has 14 residues. The germline CDR1 and CDR2 sequences are GTSNPN and SVGIG (reference sequence). The DNA of the CDR3 is TGTGCCTGGAGGACAGGAAAAAGCAATCAGCCCCAGCATTTT. Its translation: CAWRTGKSNQPQHF.

Worth noting for this clone: This sample also contains other DNA sequences that code for the same CDR3. This chain links TRBV10-3 with TRBJ2-3; no definite D call. Trimming cost V 4 bases and J 4 bases, with 6 bases left between them. Germline values: CDR1 ENHRY, CDR2 SYGVKD. The CDR3 totals 12 residues. DNA for the CDR3: TGTGCCATCAGTGGTGGTCCAGATACGCAGTATTTT. Amino acid sequence: CAISGGPDTQYF.

V usage is TRBV10-3 and J usage is TRBJ1-1, with 7 positions matching TRBD1. Losses at the gene ends were 5 bases for V and 4 bases for J; bases not matched to a gene: 7. From germline, CDR1 is ENHRY and CDR2 SYGVKD. There are 14 residues in the CDR3. This chain's CDR3 is CAISTQGGGTEAFF. CDR3 DNA sequence: TGTGCCATCAGTACTCAGGGGGGTGGCACTGAAGCTTTCTTT.

The chain couples TRBV6-1 to TRBJ2-7; possibly TRBD2 for D (5 bases). CDR1 is MNHNS, CDR2 SASEGT, per germline. This CDR3 comprises 15 residues. Trimming took off 1 base at V and 2 bases at J, with 12 bases between the two ends. CDR3 in amino acids: CASSEGSVGTYEQYF. The CDR3, as DNA: TGTGCCAGCAGTGAAGGGTCCGTCGGGACCTACGAGCAGTACTTC.

The chain recombines TRBV14 with TRBJ1-6, with no clear D. The germline V gene encodes CDR1 SGHDN and CDR2 FVKESK. V gave up 1 base and J gave up 9 bases, with 16 bases separating them. This CDR3 contains 16 residues. The CDR3, as DNA: TGTGCCAGCAGCCAAGTTAGCCGCATTGGCGGTTCACCCCTCCACTTT. Translated: CASSQVSRIGGSPLHF. Together with reference TRBV14 and TRBJ1-6, the CDR3 gives the full variable domain: EAGVTQFPSHSVIEKGQTVTLRCDPISGHDNLYWYRRVMGKEIKFLLHFVKESKQDESGMPNNRFLAERTGGTYSTLKVQPAELEDSGVYFCASSQVSRIGGSPLHFGNGTRLTVT.

The V gene is TRBV6-1, the J gene TRBJ2-7, with D maybe TRBD1 (6 bases). Trimming took 3 bases from V and 6 from J, leaving 18 bases between them. CDR3 length equals 15 residues. Looked up from germline, CDR1 is MNHNS and CDR2 is SASEGT. CDR3 nucleotides: TGTGCCAGCAGTGACGACAGGAGGCCGGTGATCGAGCAGTACTTC. The encoded protein is CASSDDRRPVIEQYF.

This rearrangement joins TRBV19 to TRBJ1-5, with a possible D match to TRBD1 (6 bases). The germline CDR1 and CDR2 sequences are LNHDA and SQIVND (reference sequence). The CDR3 has 12 amino acids. Trimming cost V 7 bases and J 7 bases, with 11 bases left between them. The CDR3 loop reads CASMGRGQPQHF. The CDR3 DNA reads TGTGCCAGTATGGGCAGGGGACAGCCCCAGCATTTT.

In nucleotides, the CDR3 is TGTGCCTGGACCCCCGGAGTAAGCTACACCTTC. Amino acid sequence: CAWTPGVSYTF. The rearrangement links TRBV30 to TRBJ1-2; D ambiguous. Trimming stripped 4 bases from V and 9 bases from J, with 12 bases between. This CDR3 is 11 amino acids long. Germline loops: CDR1 GTSNPN, CDR2 SVGIG (reference sequence).

The gene calls are TRBV5-1 and TRBJ2-1; a possible D gene is TRBD2 (6 bases). This CDR3 comprises 13 residues. Trimming took 4 bases from V and 6 from J, leaving 11 bases between them. Germline V CDR1 and CDR2: SGHRS, YFSETQ. The CDR3 here is CASSLTGSNEQFF. In DNA form, the CDR3 reads TGCGCCAGCAGCCTCACCGGGAGCAATGAGCAGTTCTTC.

The chain combines TRBV30 with TRBJ2-7; a possible D gene is TRBD2 (5 bases). The length of the CDR3 is 13 residues. The germline V and J ends were trimmed by 1 base and 6 bases, with 13 bases remaining between them. Germline CDR1 is GTSNPN and CDR2 is SVGIG (reference sequence). The CDR3 DNA reads TGTGCCTGGAGTGGCCCACTAGGCGGCGAGCAGTACTTC. Translating it yields CAWSGPLGGEQYF.

This chain connects TRBV10-2 to TRBJ2-1; no reliable D call. Germline CDR1 WSHSY, CDR2 SAAADI. The V and J ends lost 1 base and 9 bases respectively, with 7 bases between them. CDR3 length: 12 residues. CDR3 in amino acids: CASSELRSEQFF. The CDR3 DNA reads as TGCGCCAGCAGTGAGTTGCGTAGTGAGCAGTTCTTC.

This clone was recorded only once. V gene TRBV29-1 combines with J gene TRBJ2-3; 10 bases line up with TRBD2. This CDR3 is 17 amino acids long. Germline assignment: CDR1 SQVTM and CDR2 ANQGSEA. After removal of 3 bases from V and 0 bases from J, the junction contained 9 bases not matched to a gene. In DNA, the CDR3 is TGCAGCGTTGACCTAGCGGGAGAGGGATCTAGCACAGATACGCAGTATTTT. Encoded protein: CSVDLAGEGSSTDTQYF.

Details on this clone: Other nucleotide sequences from this sample produce the same CDR3. This chain joins TRBV5-1 and TRBJ2-7; D perhaps matches TRBD1 (5 bases). The V gene's germline CDR1 is SGHRS and CDR2 YFSETQ. V lost 3 bases, J lost 4 bases, and 5 bases lay in between. The CDR3 is 11 amino acids. CDR3 sequence: CASSSGYEQYF. The CDR3 nucleotides are TGCGCCAGCAGCTCAGGGTACGAGCAGTACTTC.

The V gene is TRBV12-1, the J gene TRBJ2-7. TRBV12-1 is termed a pseudogene. The CDR3 contains 15 residues. The CDR3 is CASSWSGTGYYEQYF. The CDR3, as DNA: TGTGCCAGCAGCTGGTCCGGGACGGGATACTACGAGCAGTACTTC.

CDR3 nucleotides: TGTGCCTGCCGACCGAATACAGGGGCGGCCGGGGAGCTGTTTTTT. This translates into CACRPNTGAAGELFF. The gene calls are TRBV2 and TRBJ2-2; the match to TRBD1 covers 7 bases. V was pared by 11 bases and J by 6 bases, with 15 bases of the junction left unmatched. The germline CDR1 and CDR2 sequences are SNHLY and FYNNEI. The CDR3 runs to 15 residues.

The chain recombines TRBV29-1 with TRBJ1-2; D gene ambiguous. This CDR3 contains 12 residues. Germline V lookup: CDR1 SQVTM, CDR2 ANQGSEA. With 2 bases removed from V and 2 bases from J, the gap between germline ends came to 6 bases. The CDR3 spells CSVETANYGYTF. CDR3 DNA sequence: TGCAGCGTTGAAACAGCCAACTATGGCTACACCTTC. The variable domain in full, with the rest retrieved from reference TRBV29-1 and TRBJ1-2, is SAVISQKPSRDICQRGTSLTIQCQVDSQVTMMFWYRQQPGQSLTLIATANQGSEATYESGFVIDKFPISRPNLTFSTLTVSNMSPEDSSIYLCSVETANYGYTFGSGTRLTVV.

V and J are TRBV2 and TRBJ2-7, with TRBD2 identical over 13 bases. Germline CDR1 and CDR2: SNHLY and FYNNEI. Trimming removed 9 bases from V and 6 bases from J; junction bases left unmatched: 8. The CDR3 has 14 amino acids. CDR3 in amino acids: CARGLAGVGREQYF. The CDR3 nucleotides read TGTGCCAGAGGACTAGCGGGGGTAGGACGCGAGCAGTACTTC.

V gene TRBV7-2 combines with J gene TRBJ2-2; D possibly uses TRBD1 or TRBD2 (5 bases each). Germline CDR1 SGHTA, CDR2 FQGNSA. V was pared by 4 bases and J by 1 base, with 10 bases between. This CDR3 has 15 residues. CDR3 amino acids: CASSSYGGNTGELFF. CDR3 bases: TGTGCCAGCAGCTCTTATGGGGGGAACACCGGGGAGCTGTTTTTT. The full variable domain, with the rest looked up from reference TRBV7-2 and TRBJ2-2, is GAGVSQSPSNKVTEKGKDVELRCDPISGHTALYWYRQSLGQGLEFLIYFQGNSAPDKSGLPSDRFSAERTGGSVSTLTIQRTQQEDSAVYLCASSSYGGNTGELFFGEGSRLTVL.

V gene TRBV5-4 combines with J gene TRBJ2-3; the match to TRBD2 covers 10 bases. The junction had 13 bases not matched to a gene; V was cut back by 4 bases and J by 5 bases. Per the germline V gene, CDR1 is SGHNT and CDR2 is YYREEE (reference sequence). The CDR3 contains 17 residues. This CDR3 is CASSHLTSGGAGDTQYF. CDR3 nucleotide sequence: TGTGCCAGCAGCCACCTAACAAGCGGGGGGGCAGGAGATACGCAGTATTTT.

DNA of the CDR3: TGTGCCAGCAGTCCGCCAGGGGCCCAGCAGTACTTC. Protein sequence: CASSPPGAQQYF. The chain uses TRBV6-5 and TRBJ2-7; TRBD1 is a possible D gene (6 bases). Trimming shortened V by 5 bases and J by 8 bases, and 13 bases separated the two germline ends. Germline assignment: CDR1 MNHEY and CDR2 SVGAGI. This CDR3 is built from 12 residues.

This chain joins TRBV5-1 and TRBJ2-5; 7 bases match TRBD1. The trim removed 3 bases at V and 0 bases at J, leaving 8 bases unmatched. The length of the CDR3 is 16 residues. Germline loops: CDR1 SGHRS, CDR2 YFSETQ. CDR3 in DNA: TGCGCCAGCAGCTATACTACCGGGACAGACCAAGAGACCCAGTACTTC. Its protein product is CASSYTTGTDQETQYF.

A single count supports this clone. V gene TRBV7-9 combines with J gene TRBJ1-4; D is unclear. CDR3 length: 14 amino acids. Germline CDR1 is SEHNR and CDR2 is FQNEAQ (reference sequence). Trimming removed 5 bases at V and 2 bases at J, with 9 bases between. The CDR3 region is CASSHDITNEKLFF. Written as DNA, the CDR3 is TGTGCCAGCAGCCACGACATCACTAATGAAAAACTGTTTTTT.

The count of this clone is one. V gene TRBV2 combines with J gene TRBJ1-1, with D unresolved. Germline V CDR1 and CDR2: SNHLY, FYNNEI. Trimming shortened V by 2 bases and J by 3 bases, and 10 bases separated the two germline ends. CDR3 length equals 14 residues. The CDR3 sequence is CASSEPELYTEAFF. The CDR3 DNA sequence: TGTGCCAGCAGTGAACCAGAATTATACACTGAAGCTTTCTTT.